The text below deals with one T cell receptor (beta chain). Its antigen is currently unknown. With 5 bases removed from V and 6 bases from J, the gap between germline ends came to 5 bases. Germline V gene sequence: CDR1 DFQATT, CDR2 SNEGSKA (reference sequence). The CDR3 spans 10 residues. The sample originates from a study of beta chain features in type 1 diabetes. The overall study: When patients were set against healthy donors, age, gender and cell yields were similar.

Expressed TCRB transcripts were sequenced, since all the RNA that had been isolated was reverse transcribed. The assay was immunoSEQ multiplex PCR, and TCRdb's table has in-frame clones only and misses some. The data hold under 300,000 clones, with roughly 20% observed a single time. Using CD45RO/CCR7/CD25/CD127/CD95/CD27, CD4+ naive, central memory, regulatory and stem cell-like memory cells were sorted. Sorted populations all had greater than 95% purity. The study, taken as a whole, reports: Among all four CD4+ subsets, Type 1 diabetes patients had TCRB CDR3s that were moderately but significantly shorter. Amplification by PCR could prefer shorter templates, with the same effect in patients and controls.

The TCR was taken from a woman in her forties with type 1 diabetes. This chain joins TRBV20-1 and TRBJ2-1; D possibly corresponds to TRBD2 (5 bases). The sequencing sample was made of naive CD4+ T cells from blood. CDR3 in DNA: TGCAGTGCTGAGGGCAATGAGCAGTTCTTC. It translates to CSAEGNEQFF.